Reported below is one T cell receptor (beta chain). CDR1 and CDR2 from the germline V gene are SEHNR and FQNEAQ (reference sequence). CDR3 size: 15 residues. The germline V and J ends were trimmed by 5 bases and 3 bases, with 15 bases remaining between them. These data are taken from a study of blood T cell repertoires in COVID-19. Turning to the study itself: There were acute and convalescent COVID-19 samples, and they came from the United States, Italy and Spain. Sources were T cells, B-cell-depleted T cells, or PBMCs; the material itself was cDNA or gDNA.

Per the study methods: Reference gene primer amplification in the assay estimated nucleated cell counts. The protocol was immunoSEQ multiplex PCR, while the TCRdb copy is restricted to in-frame clones and leaves out a portion. D and trimming were read from the DNA, whereas the V and J calls and clone size are those reported in that table. The table lists roughly 180,000 clones, approximately 85% of them singletons, with around 7.5% in the top ten. The chain combines TRBV7-9 with TRBJ2-3; the D gene is possibly TRBD2 (5 bases). This receptor was identified in a woman in her sixties or seventies with acute or convalescent COVID-19. Sequencing was performed on peripheral blood. The CDR3 DNA reads as TGTGCCAGCAGCCGCGGCCCCGGGGTAACAGATACGCAGTATTTT. Amino acid sequence: CASSRGPGVTDTQYF.